This TCR beta chain comes out of a study of T cells in Graves' hyperthyroidism and ophthalmopathy. This clonotype showed up many times. J lost 4 bases, V lost 4 bases, and 8 bases had no gene match. CDR3 length: 15 residues. Germline values: CDR1 SGHRS, CDR2 YFSETQ. Amplification targeted TCR beta CDR3 regions from RNA transcripts. An initial round of RT-PCR targeting the TCR CDR3 relied on the HTBI primer set. TCRdb independently ran MiXCR on the multiplex PCR reads; one entry per CDR3 protein. Of 350,000 or so distinct CDR3 sequences listed, over 20% are singletons. Exclusion followed for patients with uncontrolled infection, other autoimmune disease, pregnancy or lactation.

The clonotype originates from a woman between 45 and 65 years old with Graves' hyperthyroidism. The V and J genes are TRBV5-1 and TRBJ1-1; 9 bases agree with TRBD1. Sequencing was performed on blood. The CDR3 sequence is CASSPITGGPTEAFF. CDR3 sequence (DNA): TGCGCCAGCAGCCCCATCACAGGGGGCCCCACTGAAGCTTTCTTT. Based on the CDR3 plus reference TRBV5-1 and TRBJ1-1, the full variable domain is KAGVTQTPRYLIKTRGQQVTLSCSPISGHRSVSWYQQTPGQGLQFLFEYFSETQRNKGNFPGRFSGRQFSNSRSEMNVSTLELGDSALYLCASSPITGGPTEAFFGQGTRLTVV.